These 7 T cell receptor beta chains were all obtained from the same sample, sequenced in a study of CD8 T cells in Susac syndrome. Random hexamers were used to reverse transcribe the RNA input (roughly 0.5 to 1 ug). TCRdb re-called the immunoSEQ multiplex PCR reads through MiXCR, storing one row per CDR3 protein. Seen here are some 130,000 distinct CDR3 sequences, roughly 94% observed once, and the top ten hold around 0.12%. The source material was CD4+ T cells from PBMCs. These receptor sequences come from a human donor with multiple sclerosis.

The chain employs TRBV5-4 and TRBJ2-3; TRBD2 matches at 10 bases. V was clipped by 1 base and J by 4 bases; unmatched bases: 15. Germline CDR1 reads SGHNT; CDR2 reads YYREEE (reference sequence). The CDR3 consists of 19 residues. CDR3 region: CASSLQRGGRGPPSDTQYF. The CDR3 DNA sequence: TGTGCCAGCAGCTTGCAGCGGGGGGGCCGAGGGCCCCCCTCAGATACGCAGTATTTT.

The chain links TRBV5-1 to TRBJ1-2, with D possibly being TRBD1 (5 bases). The V end was cut by 0 bases, the J end by 5 bases, with 17 bases between. CDR1 is SGHRS, CDR2 YFSETQ, per germline. CDR3 length: 16 residues. In DNA form, the CDR3 reads TGCGCCAGCAGCTTGGGTTTCGCCGGGGGATCGTATGGCTACACCTTC. Residues: CASSLGFAGGSYGYTF.

The rearrangement joins TRBV4-3 to TRBJ2-1; D unresolved. This CDR3 is built from 14 residues. V lost 0 bases and J 12 bases, leaving 15 bases between the germline ends. CDR1 and CDR2 from the germline V gene are LGHNA and YSLEER. Here the CDR3 reads CASSQDEAAALQFF. The CDR3 coding sequence is TGCGCCAGCAGCCAAGATGAGGCTGCGGCCCTGCAGTTCTTC.

This chain links TRBV4-2 with TRBJ2-2; D assignment may be TRBD1 or TRBD2 (5 bases each). Per germline, CDR1 LGHNA and CDR2 YNFKEQ. The CDR3 loop spans 14 amino acids. Trimming shortened V by 4 bases and J by 9 bases, and 15 bases separated the two germline ends. CDR3 bases: TGTGCCAGCAGCCTGGGGACCCTCGGGAGGGAGCTGTTTTTT. Residues: CASSLGTLGRELFF.

The chain uses TRBV6-5 and TRBJ1-1, with D uncertain. The ends were cut back, 0 bases at V and 2 bases at J, with 13 bases in the middle. Germline V gives CDR1 MNHEY, CDR2 SVGAGI. The length of the CDR3 is 16 residues. CDR3 in amino acids: CASSYSALVPNTEAFF. For the CDR3, the DNA is TGTGCCAGCAGTTACTCGGCATTGGTCCCTAACACTGAAGCTTTCTTT.

The chain combines TRBV5-1 with TRBJ2-1; D uncertain. The CDR3 sequence is 16 residues long. V shed 2 bases and J shed 0 bases, with 12 bases lying between them. Germline V lookup: CDR1 SGHRS, CDR2 YFSETQ. The CDR3 sequence is CASSLGYSSSYNEQFF. The CDR3 region has the DNA TGCGCCAGCAGCTTAGGCTATTCGAGCTCCTACAATGAGCAGTTCTTC.

Regarding this clonotype: Its ends do not fully match the called genes, so a read error is possible. This chain uses TRBV10-3 with TRBJ2-4; D gene ambiguous. Germline values: CDR1 ENHRY, CDR2 SYGVKD. The CDR3 covers 16 residues. The CDR3 loop is CAISESASRAKNIQHF. The CDR3 DNA is TGTGCCATCAGTGAGTCGGCCAGTAGAGCCAAAAACATTCAGCACTTC.